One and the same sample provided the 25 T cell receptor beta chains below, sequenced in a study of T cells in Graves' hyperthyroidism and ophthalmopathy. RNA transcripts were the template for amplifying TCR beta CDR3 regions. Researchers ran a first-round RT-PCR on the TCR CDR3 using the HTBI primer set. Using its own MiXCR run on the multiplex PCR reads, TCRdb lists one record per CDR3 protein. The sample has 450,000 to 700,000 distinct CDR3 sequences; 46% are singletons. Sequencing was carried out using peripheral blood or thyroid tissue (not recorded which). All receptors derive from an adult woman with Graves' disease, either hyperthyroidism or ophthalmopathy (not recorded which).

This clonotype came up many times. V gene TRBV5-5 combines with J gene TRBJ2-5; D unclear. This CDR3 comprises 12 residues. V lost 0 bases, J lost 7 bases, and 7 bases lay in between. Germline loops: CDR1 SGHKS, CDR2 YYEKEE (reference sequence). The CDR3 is CASSLELLTQYF. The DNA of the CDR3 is TGTGCCAGCAGCTTGGAGCTGTTGACCCAGTACTTC.

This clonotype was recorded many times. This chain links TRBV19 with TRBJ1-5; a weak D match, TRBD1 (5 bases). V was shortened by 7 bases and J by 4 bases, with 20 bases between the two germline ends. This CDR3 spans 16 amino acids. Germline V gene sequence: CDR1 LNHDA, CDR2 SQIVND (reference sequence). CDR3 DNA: TGTGCCAGTACCGACCGCGGGGGGGGTTGGAATCAGCCCCAGCATTTT. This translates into CASTDRGGGWNQPQHF. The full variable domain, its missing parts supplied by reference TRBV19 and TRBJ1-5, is DGGITQSPKYLFRKEGQNVTLSCEQNLNHDAMYWYRQDPGQGLRLIYYSQIVNDFQKGDIAEGYSVSREKKESFPLTVTSAQKNPTAFYLCASTDRGGGWNQPQHFGDGTRLSIL.

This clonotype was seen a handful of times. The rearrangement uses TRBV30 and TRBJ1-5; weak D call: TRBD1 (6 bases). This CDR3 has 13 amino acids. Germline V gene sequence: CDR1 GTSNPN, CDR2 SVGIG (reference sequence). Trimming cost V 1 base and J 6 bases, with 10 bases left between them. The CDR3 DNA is TGTGCCTGGAGTGGGGGAGGGGGTCAGCCCCAGCATTTT. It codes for CAWSGGGGQPQHF.

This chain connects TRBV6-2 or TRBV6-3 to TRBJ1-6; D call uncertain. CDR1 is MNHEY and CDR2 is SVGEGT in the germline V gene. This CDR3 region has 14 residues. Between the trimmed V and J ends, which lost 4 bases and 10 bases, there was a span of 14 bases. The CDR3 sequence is CASSSSTLTSPLHF. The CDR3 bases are TGTGCCAGCAGTTCCTCAACGTTGACCTCACCCCTCCACTTT.

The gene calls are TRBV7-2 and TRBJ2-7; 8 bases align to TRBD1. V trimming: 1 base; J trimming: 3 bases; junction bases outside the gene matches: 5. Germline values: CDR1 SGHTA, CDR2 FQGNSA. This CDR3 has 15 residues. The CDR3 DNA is TGTGCCAGCAGCTTAGGACAGGGGAGATACTACGAGCAGTACTTC. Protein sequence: CASSLGQGRYYEQYF.

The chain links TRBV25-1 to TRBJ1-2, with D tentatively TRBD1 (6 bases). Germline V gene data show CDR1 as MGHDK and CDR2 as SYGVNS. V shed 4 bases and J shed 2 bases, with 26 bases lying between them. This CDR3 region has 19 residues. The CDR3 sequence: CASSGTDSFGTDVNYGYTF. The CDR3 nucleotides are TGTGCCAGCAGTGGGACAGACAGCTTCGGGACGGATGTCAACTATGGCTACACCTTC.

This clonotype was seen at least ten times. The CDR3 DNA reads TGTGCCAGCAGCCCCTTGGGAGGGAGGGAAAACGACGAGCAGTACTTC. This gives the protein CASSPLGGRENDEQYF. The chain has TRBV4-2 and TRBJ2-7, with 7 bases aligning to TRBD2. V lost 4 bases to trimming and J lost 5 bases; unmatched junction nucleotides: 14. This CDR3 is built from 16 residues. Germline loops: CDR1 LGHNA, CDR2 YNFKEQ.

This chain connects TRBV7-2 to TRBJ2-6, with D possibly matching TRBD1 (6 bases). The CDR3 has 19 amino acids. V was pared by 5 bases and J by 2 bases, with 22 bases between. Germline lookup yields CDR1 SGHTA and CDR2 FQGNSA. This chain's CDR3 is CASSGSNQGQHAGANVLTF. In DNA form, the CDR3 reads TGTGCCAGCAGCGGCTCCAACCAGGGGCAGCACGCTGGGGCCAACGTCCTGACTTTC.

The CDR3 is CSARDRVANGELFF. The CDR3, as DNA: TGCAGTGCTAGAGATCGGGTAGCGAACGGGGAGCTGTTTTTT. V usage is TRBV20-1 and J usage is TRBJ2-2; TRBD2 might be the D (5 bases). With 0 bases removed from V and 7 bases from J, the gap between germline ends came to 12 bases. The CDR3 length is 14 residues. Germline V gene sequence: CDR1 DFQATT, CDR2 SNEGSKA (reference sequence).

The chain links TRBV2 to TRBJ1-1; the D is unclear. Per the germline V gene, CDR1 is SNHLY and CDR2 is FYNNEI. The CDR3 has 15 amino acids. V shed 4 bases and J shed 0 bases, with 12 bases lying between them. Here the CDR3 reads CASSASYGVNTEAFF. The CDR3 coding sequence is TGTGCCAGCAGTGCTAGTTACGGAGTGAACACTGAAGCTTTCTTT. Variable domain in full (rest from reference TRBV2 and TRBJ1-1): EPEVTQTPSHQVTQMGQEVILRCVPISNHLYFYWYRQILGQKVEFLVSFYNNEISEKSEIFDDQFSVERPDGSNFTLKIRSTKLEDSAMYFCASSASYGVNTEAFFGQGTRLTVV.

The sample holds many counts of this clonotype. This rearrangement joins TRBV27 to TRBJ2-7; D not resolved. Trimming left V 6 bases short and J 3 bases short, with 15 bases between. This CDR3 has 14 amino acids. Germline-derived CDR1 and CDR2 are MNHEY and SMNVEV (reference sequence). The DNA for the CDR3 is TGTGCCAGCAGGCAGTTTGGTACCGACTACGAGCAGTACTTC. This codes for CASRQFGTDYEQYF.

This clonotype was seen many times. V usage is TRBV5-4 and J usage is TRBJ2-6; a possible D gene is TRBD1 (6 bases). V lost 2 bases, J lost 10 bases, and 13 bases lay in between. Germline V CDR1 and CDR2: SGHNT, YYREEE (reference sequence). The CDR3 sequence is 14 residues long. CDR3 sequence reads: CASSLPGQPNVLTF. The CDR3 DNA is TGTGCCAGCAGCTTACCGGGACAACCTAACGTCCTGACTTTC.

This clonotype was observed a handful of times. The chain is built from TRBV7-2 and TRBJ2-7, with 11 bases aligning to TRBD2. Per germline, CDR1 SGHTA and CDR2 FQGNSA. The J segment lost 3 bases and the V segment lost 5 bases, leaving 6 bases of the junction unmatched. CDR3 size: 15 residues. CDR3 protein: CASSAPGLADYEQYF. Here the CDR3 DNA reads TGTGCCAGCAGCGCGCCGGGACTAGCGGACTACGAGCAGTACTTC. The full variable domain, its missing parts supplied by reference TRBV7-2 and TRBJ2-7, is GAGVSQSPSNKVTEKGKDVELRCDPISGHTALYWYRQSLGQGLEFLIYFQGNSAPDKSGLPSDRFSAERTGGSVSTLTIQRTQQEDSAVYLCASSAPGLADYEQYFGPGTRLTVT.

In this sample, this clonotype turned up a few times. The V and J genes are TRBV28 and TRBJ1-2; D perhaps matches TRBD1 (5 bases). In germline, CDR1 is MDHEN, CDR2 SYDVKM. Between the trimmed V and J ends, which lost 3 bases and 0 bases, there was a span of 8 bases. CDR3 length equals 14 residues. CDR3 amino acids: CASSFRGTNYGYTF. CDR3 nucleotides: TGTGCCAGCAGTTTCCGGGGCACTAACTATGGCTACACCTTC.

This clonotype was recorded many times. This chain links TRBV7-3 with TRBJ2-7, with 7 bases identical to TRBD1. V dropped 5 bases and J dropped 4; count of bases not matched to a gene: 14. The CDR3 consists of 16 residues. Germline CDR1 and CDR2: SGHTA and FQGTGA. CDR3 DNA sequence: TGTGCCAGCAGCCCGATCCCGACAGGGAGAGTTTACGAGCAGTACTTC. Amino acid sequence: CASSPIPTGRVYEQYF.

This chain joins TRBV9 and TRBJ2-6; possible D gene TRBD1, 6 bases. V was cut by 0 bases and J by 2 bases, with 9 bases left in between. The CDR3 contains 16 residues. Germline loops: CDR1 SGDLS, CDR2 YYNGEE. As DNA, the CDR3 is TGTGCCAGCAGCGTAGCTACAGGGCCTGGGGCCAACGTCCTGACTTTC. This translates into CASSVATGPGANVLTF.

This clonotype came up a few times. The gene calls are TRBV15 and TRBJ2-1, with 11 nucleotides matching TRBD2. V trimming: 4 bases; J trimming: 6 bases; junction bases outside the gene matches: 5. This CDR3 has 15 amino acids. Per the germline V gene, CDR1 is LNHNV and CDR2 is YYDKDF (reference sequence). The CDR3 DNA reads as TGTGCCACCAGCAATCTAGCGGGAGGTCTCAATGAGCAGTTCTTC. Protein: CATSNLAGGLNEQFF.

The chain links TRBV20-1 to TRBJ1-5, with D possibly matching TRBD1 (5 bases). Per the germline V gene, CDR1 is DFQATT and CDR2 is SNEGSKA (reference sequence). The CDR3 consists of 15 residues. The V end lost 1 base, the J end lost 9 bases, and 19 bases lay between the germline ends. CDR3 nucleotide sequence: TGCAGTGCTAGAGGGGGGAGGGGTGGCGGATGGCCCCAGCATTTT. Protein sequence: CSARGGRGGGWPQHF.

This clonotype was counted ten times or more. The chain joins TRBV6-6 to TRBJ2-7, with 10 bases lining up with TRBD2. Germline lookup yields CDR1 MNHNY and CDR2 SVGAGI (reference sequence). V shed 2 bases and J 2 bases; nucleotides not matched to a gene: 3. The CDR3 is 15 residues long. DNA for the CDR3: TGTGCCAGCAGTTACGAACTAGCGGGAACCTACGAGCAGTACTTC. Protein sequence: CASSYELAGTYEQYF.

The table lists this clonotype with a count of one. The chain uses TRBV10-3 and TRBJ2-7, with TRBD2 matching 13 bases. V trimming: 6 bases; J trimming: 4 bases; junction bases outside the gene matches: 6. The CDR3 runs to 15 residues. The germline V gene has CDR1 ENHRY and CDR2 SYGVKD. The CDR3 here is CAIRELAGGLYEQYF. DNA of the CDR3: TGTGCCATCAGGGAACTAGCGGGGGGGCTATACGAGCAGTACTTC.

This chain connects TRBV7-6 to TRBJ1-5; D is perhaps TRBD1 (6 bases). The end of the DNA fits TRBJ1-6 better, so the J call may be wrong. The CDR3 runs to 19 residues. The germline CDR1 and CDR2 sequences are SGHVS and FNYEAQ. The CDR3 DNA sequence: TGTGCCAGCAGCTTACTGGACAGAGACTATGGCTCCTATAATTCACCCCTCCACTTT. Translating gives CASSLLDRDYGSYNSPLHF.

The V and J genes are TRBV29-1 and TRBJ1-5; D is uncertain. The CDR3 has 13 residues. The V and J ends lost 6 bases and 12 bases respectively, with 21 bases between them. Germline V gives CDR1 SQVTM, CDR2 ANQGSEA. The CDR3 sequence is CSVQAGPETLQHF. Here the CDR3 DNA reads TGCAGCGTGCAGGCGGGCCCCGAGACTCTCCAGCATTTT.

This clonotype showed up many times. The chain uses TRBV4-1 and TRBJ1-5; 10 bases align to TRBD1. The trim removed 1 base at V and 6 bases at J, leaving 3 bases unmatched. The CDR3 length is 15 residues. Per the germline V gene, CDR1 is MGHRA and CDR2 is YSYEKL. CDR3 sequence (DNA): TGCGCCAGCAGCCAAGTCGACAGGGGGCTTCAGCCCCAGCATTTT. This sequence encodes CASSQVDRGLQPQHF.

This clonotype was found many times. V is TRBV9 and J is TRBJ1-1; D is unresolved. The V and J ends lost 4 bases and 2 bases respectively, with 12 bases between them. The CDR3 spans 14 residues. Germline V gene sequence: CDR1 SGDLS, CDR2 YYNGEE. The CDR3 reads CASSYRPLNTEAFF. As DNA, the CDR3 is TGTGCCAGCAGCTACCGGCCCCTAAACACTGAAGCTTTCTTT. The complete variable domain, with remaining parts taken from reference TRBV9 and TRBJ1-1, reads DSGVTQTPKHLITATGQRVTLRCSPRSGDLSVYWYQQSLDQGLQFLIQYYNGEERAKGNILERFSAQQFPDLHSELNLSSLELGDSALYFCASSYRPLNTEAFFGQGTRLTVV.

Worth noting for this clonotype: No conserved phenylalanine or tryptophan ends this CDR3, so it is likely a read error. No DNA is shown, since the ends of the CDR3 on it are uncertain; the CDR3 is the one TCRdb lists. The CDR3 reads CAISEGAGANVLVL. The chain joins TRBV10-3 to TRBJ2-6. The CDR3 is 14 amino acids in total, end residues counted. The germline V gene has CDR1 ENHRY and CDR2 SYGVKD.